Sample share makes the clone carrying this T cell receptor beta chain medium-sized. Its antigen is still unknown. The data were obtained in a study of OX40 agonist ivuxolimab in advanced cancers. Whole-study findings and limits: Expanded peripheral T cell antigen specificity was not determined.

The table came from immunoSEQ multiplex PCR; TCRdb's copy has only in-frame clones and leaves some out. In the table there are approximately 11,000 clones, around nine tenths of which are singletons. This sample comprised CD4+ or CD8+ T cells sorted from blood, obtained in a trial of the OX40 agonist ivuxolimab. The clonotype comes from an adult with an advanced solid tumor such as melanoma, head and neck, liver or kidney cancer.

Here the CDR3 reads CASRESLQIGRYEQYF. The CDR3 DNA is TGTGCCAGCAGAGAGAGCCTACAAATCGGTCGCTACGAGCAGTACTTC. The rearrangement links TRBV2 to TRBJ2-7; D uncertain. The CDR3 extends over 16 amino acids. Germline lookup yields CDR1 SNHLY and CDR2 FYNNEI. V lost 6 bases and J 3 bases, leaving 21 bases between the germline ends.